These T cell receptor beta chains were read from a single sample in a study of Graves' ophthalmopathy and Graves' hyperthyroidism. TCRdb passed the multiplex PCR reads through MiXCR, listing each CDR3 protein once. The table records approximately 210,000 distinct CDR3 sequences, about 32% of them present only once. Sequencing input: peripheral blood. Every receptor here comes from a man over 45 with Graves' ophthalmopathy. Each CDR3 is given with its conserved first and last residue. The order of the fields is clone size, J gene, D gene, V gene, CDR3 protein, CDR3 DNA. D genes are given only for firm matches. The listing skips clone size in some rows; elsewhere it reads once, few, many or a size class.

clone_size: many; j_call: TRBJ1-1; d_call: TRBD1; v_call: TRBV3-1; cdr3_aa: CASSPQTGLNTEAFF; cdr3_nt: TGTGCCAGCAGCCCCCAGACAGGGCTGAACACTGAAGCTTTCTTT
clone_size: many; j_call: TRBJ1-1; d_call: TRBD1; v_call: TRBV4-1; cdr3_aa: CASSPRDRNTEAFF; cdr3_nt: TGCGCCAGCAGCCCCCGGGACAGGAACACTGAAGCTTTCTTT
clone_size: few; j_call: TRBJ2-7; d_call: -; v_call: TRBV28; cdr3_aa: CASLRGASYEQYF; cdr3_nt: TGTGCCAGCCTTCGGGGGGCCAGCTACGAGCAGTACTTC
clone_size: few; j_call: TRBJ1-2; d_call: -; v_call: TRBV6-1; cdr3_aa: CASVQSGGNYGYTF; cdr3_nt: TGTGCCAGCGTACAGTCGGGCGGAAACTATGGCTACACCTTC
clone_size: -; j_call: TRBJ2-5; d_call: -; v_call: TRBV30; cdr3_aa: CAWSEAETQYF; cdr3_nt: TGTGCCTGGAGTGAGGCGGAGACCCAGTACTTC
clone_size: -; j_call: TRBJ2-5; d_call: -; v_call: TRBV30; cdr3_aa: CAWSRDNGVTQYF; cdr3_nt: TGTGCCTGGAGTCGTGACAACGGAGTGACCCAGTACTTC
clone_size: many; j_call: TRBJ2-5; d_call: TRBD1; v_call: TRBV5-1; cdr3_aa: CASSASGTGTETQYF; cdr3_nt: TGCGCCAGCAGCGCGTCCGGGACAGGGACAGAGACCCAGTACTTC
clone_size: many; j_call: TRBJ1-5; d_call: -; v_call: TRBV12-3/TRBV12-4; cdr3_aa: CASSLGVWPQHF; cdr3_nt: TGTGCCAGCAGTTTGGGAGTGTGGCCCCAGCATTTT
clone_size: many; j_call: TRBJ1-6; d_call: -; v_call: TRBV28; cdr3_aa: CASSFTYVNSPLHF; cdr3_nt: TGTGCCAGCAGTTTTACATACGTGAATTCACCCCTCCACTTT
clone_size: many; j_call: TRBJ2-7; d_call: TRBD2; v_call: TRBV7-2; cdr3_aa: CASSLGGGRREQYF; cdr3_nt: TGTGCCAGCAGCTTAGGAGGCGGGAGGCGGGAGCAGTACTTC
clone_size: many; j_call: TRBJ2-6; d_call: -; v_call: TRBV20-1; cdr3_aa: CSARVGTSGANVLTF; cdr3_nt: TGCAGTGCTAGAGTCGGAACGTCTGGGGCCAACGTCCTGACTTTC
clone_size: many; j_call: TRBJ2-7; d_call: -; v_call: TRBV7-2; cdr3_aa: CASSLARGTEQYF; cdr3_nt: TGTGCCAGCAGCTTAGCCAGAGGGACAGAGCAGTACTTC
clone_size: many; j_call: TRBJ2-7; d_call: TRBD2; v_call: TRBV20-1; cdr3_aa: CSARAPTPSGGYEQYF; cdr3_nt: TGCAGTGCTAGAGCCCCTACCCCTAGCGGGGGTTACGAGCAGTACTTC
clone_size: many; j_call: TRBJ2-7; d_call: TRBD1; v_call: TRBV5-1; cdr3_aa: CASSSRGQAGYEQYF; cdr3_nt: TGCGCCAGCAGCTCCCGGGGACAGGCTGGCTACGAGCAGTACTTC
clone_size: many; j_call: TRBJ1-5; d_call: TRBD1; v_call: TRBV7-2; cdr3_aa: CASSFPGQGNHQPQHF; cdr3_nt: TGTGCCAGCAGTTTTCCGGGACAGGGGAATCATCAGCCCCAGCATTTT
clone_size: -; j_call: TRBJ2-2; d_call: TRBD2; v_call: TRBV9; cdr3_aa: CASSVRAGVNTGELFF; cdr3_nt: TGTGCCAGCAGCGTCCGGGCGGGGGTGAACACCGGGGAGCTGTTTTTT
clone_size: -; j_call: TRBJ2-7; d_call: TRBD1; v_call: TRBV29-1; cdr3_aa: CSVGRDRGRYEQYF; cdr3_nt: TGCAGCGTGGGGAGGGACAGGGGACGCTACGAGCAGTACTTC
clone_size: -; j_call: TRBJ2-5; d_call: TRBD2; v_call: TRBV6-2/TRBV6-3; cdr3_aa: CASSSTSGSQETQYF; cdr3_nt: TGTGCCAGCAGTTCGACTAGCGGGAGCCAAGAGACCCAGTACTTC
clone_size: many; j_call: TRBJ1-5; d_call: TRBD1; v_call: TRBV6-1; cdr3_aa: CASSEDRTNNQPQHF; cdr3_nt: TGTGCCAGCAGTGAGGACAGGACGAACAATCAGCCCCAGCATTTT
clone_size: many; j_call: TRBJ2-7; d_call: TRBD1; v_call: TRBV28; cdr3_aa: CASSAGTGALWSYEQYF; cdr3_nt: TGTGCCAGCAGTGCCGGGACAGGGGCCCTGTGGTCCTACGAGCAGTACTTC
clone_size: many; j_call: TRBJ2-7; d_call: -; v_call: TRBV28; cdr3_aa: CVSSTWRSHLGEQQYF; cdr3_nt: TGTGTCTCCTCTACGTGGAGGTCCCACCTCGGTGAACAGCAGTACTTC
clone_size: many; j_call: TRBJ2-5; d_call: -; v_call: TRBV4-1; cdr3_aa: CASRGAQETQYF; cdr3_nt: TGCGCCAGCCGAGGGGCCCAAGAGACCCAGTACTTC